This TCR beta chain appears in the sequencing data of a study of tumour-infiltrating T cells in Burkitt lymphoma. A note on this clone: Its cognate antigen is unknown.

Here immunoSEQ multiplex PCR was the method, and the copy in TCRdb shows in-frame clones only, minus some. The data show 6,400 or so clones, approximately 81% seen once. Study-wide points: Several public clonotypes were shared across many Burkitt lymphoma patients.

Trimming took 0 bases from V and 4 from J, leaving 9 bases between them. Germline assignment: CDR1 GTSNPN and CDR2 SVGIG (reference sequence). The CDR3 runs 13 residues. The gene calls are TRBV30 and TRBJ1-2; D unclear. Sequencing input: tumor tissue. This clonotype originated in a human donor with Burkitt lymphoma. CDR3 in DNA: TGTGCCTGGAGTGTACCCTCCTCCTATGGCTACACCTTC. It yields the protein CAWSVPSSYGYTF. Full variable domain (missing parts from reference TRBV30 and TRBJ1-2): SQTIHQWPATLVQPVGSPLSLECTVEGTSNPNLYWYRQAAGRGLQLLFYSVGIGQISSEVPQNLSASRPQDRQFILSSKKLLLSDSGFYLCAWSVPSSYGYTFGSGTRLTVV.